Below are 7 T cell receptor beta chains sequenced from a single sample in a study of T cell responses to AZD1222 COVID-19 vaccine. Clones were read by immunoSEQ multiplex PCR, and TCRdb kept only the in-frame ones, dropping some. This table has about 160,000 clones, about 88% appearing once. Sequencing used peripheral blood, obtained on day 0 of AZD1222 vaccination. The source is an adult in good health.

The chain couples TRBV11-2 to TRBJ1-2; 7 nucleotides match TRBD1. Germline CDR1 reads SGHAT; CDR2 reads FQNNGV. This CDR3 is built from 13 residues. The V segment lost 1 base and the J segment 8 bases; nucleotides outside the gene matches: 4. Here the CDR3 reads CASSLGGGGGYTF. The CDR3 DNA follows: TGTGCCAGCAGCTTAGGAGGGGGCGGCGGCTACACCTTC. Based on the CDR3 plus reference TRBV11-2 and TRBJ1-2, the full variable domain is EAGVAQSPRYKIIEKRQSVAFWCNPISGHATLYWYQQILGQGPKLLIQFQNNGVVDDSQLPKDRFSAERLKGVDSTLKIQPAKLEDSAVYLCASSLGGGGGYTFGSGTRLTVV.

The sample holds a few counts of this clone. J is TRBJ2-7 and V is TRBV6-2 or TRBV6-3, with a tentative D call TRBD1 (5 bases). Between the trimmed V and J ends, which lost 4 bases and 4 bases, there was a span of 11 bases. CDR1 is MNHEY and CDR2 is SVGEGT in the germline V gene. This CDR3 region has 13 residues. The CDR3: CASSSGRAYEQYF. DNA of the CDR3: TGTGCCAGCAGTTCGGGCAGGGCATACGAGCAGTACTTC.

The J gene is TRBJ2-3, the V gene TRBV7-2; the match to TRBD2 covers 8 bases. The germline gives CDR1 SGHTA, CDR2 FQGNSA. The CDR3 runs 15 residues. The J segment lost 0 bases and the V segment lost 5 bases, leaving 4 bases of the junction unmatched. The CDR3 is CASSPGGASTDTQYF. The CDR3 nucleotides are TGTGCCAGCAGCCCGGGGGGGGCAAGCACAGATACGCAGTATTTT.

This clone was observed a single time. This chain connects TRBV28 to TRBJ1-5; D gene unclear. Trimming left V 2 bases short and J 2 bases short, with 13 bases between. This CDR3 region has 16 residues. Germline assignment: CDR1 MDHEN and CDR2 SYDVKM. This CDR3 is CASSLPRAGGNQPQHF. The CDR3 coding sequence is TGTGCCAGCAGTTTACCTCGGGCTGGGGGCAATCAGCCCCAGCATTTT.

V is TRBV23-1 and J is TRBJ1-5, with unresolved D. TRBV23-1 is recorded as an ORF, its role being uncertain. The CDR3 spans 19 residues. The germline V and J ends were trimmed by 0 bases and 0 bases, with 18 bases remaining between them. Written as DNA, the CDR3 is TGCGCCAGCAGTCAATCGAAGGCTAGTCTACACTATAGCAATCAGCCCCAGCATTTT. Translated: CASSQSKASLHYSNQPQHF.

The chain employs TRBV5-4 and TRBJ2-1; unclear D gene. The CDR3 consists of 12 residues. The V gene lost 0 bases and the J gene lost 8 bases, with 6 bases spanning the gap. Per germline, CDR1 SGHNT and CDR2 YYREEE (reference sequence). The CDR3 DNA reads TGTGCCAGCAGCTTGGTGTCGGATGAGCAGTTCTTC. Its protein product is CASSLVSDEQFF.

The chain joins TRBV28 to TRBJ1-1; unclear D gene. The germline V gene has CDR1 MDHEN and CDR2 SYDVKM. The V end lost 5 bases, the J end lost 5 bases, and 12 bases lay between the germline ends. The CDR3 length is 13 residues. CDR3 protein: CASSTGGQTEAFF. In nucleotides, the CDR3 is TGTGCCAGCAGTACCGGCGGGCAGACTGAAGCTTTCTTT.